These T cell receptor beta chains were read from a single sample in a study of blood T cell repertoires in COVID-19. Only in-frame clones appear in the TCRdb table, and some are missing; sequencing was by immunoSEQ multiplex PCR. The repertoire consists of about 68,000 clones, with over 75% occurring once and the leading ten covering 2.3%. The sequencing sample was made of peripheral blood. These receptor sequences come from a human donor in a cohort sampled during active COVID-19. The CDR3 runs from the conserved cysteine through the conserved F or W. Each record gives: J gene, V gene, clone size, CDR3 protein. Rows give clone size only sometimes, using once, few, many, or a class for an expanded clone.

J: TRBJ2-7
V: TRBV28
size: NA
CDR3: CASSLSQASEQYF

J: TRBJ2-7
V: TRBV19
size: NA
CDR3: CASSSGLGRDYEQYF

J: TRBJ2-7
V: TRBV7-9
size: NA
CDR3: CASSSGTVTYEQYF

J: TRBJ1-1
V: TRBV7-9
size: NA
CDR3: CASSLQGGPNTEAFF

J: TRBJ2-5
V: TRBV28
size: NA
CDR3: CAAGPDINRGGTRETQYF

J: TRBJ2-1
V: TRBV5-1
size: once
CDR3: CASSSEGGSYNEQFF

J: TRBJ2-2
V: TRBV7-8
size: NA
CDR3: CASSPQGATGELFF

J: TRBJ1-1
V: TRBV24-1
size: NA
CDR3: CATIGFGGTEAFF

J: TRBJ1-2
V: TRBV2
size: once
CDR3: CASSEWGPYGYTF

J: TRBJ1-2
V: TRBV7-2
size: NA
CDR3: CASSPGTVNGYTF

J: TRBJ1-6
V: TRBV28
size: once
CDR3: CASTLRGAGAQPLHF

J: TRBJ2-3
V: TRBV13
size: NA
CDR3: CASSLSFNPGGLAERSTDTQYF

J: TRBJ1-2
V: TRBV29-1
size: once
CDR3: CSVRTEYYGYTF

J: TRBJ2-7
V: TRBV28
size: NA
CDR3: CASTRGGVMYEQYF

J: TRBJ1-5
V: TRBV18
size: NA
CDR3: CASSRDSARDQPQHF

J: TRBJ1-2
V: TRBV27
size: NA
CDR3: CASASGELSRQGYTF

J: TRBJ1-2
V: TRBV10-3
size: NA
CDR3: CAISESGGAAGNYGYTF

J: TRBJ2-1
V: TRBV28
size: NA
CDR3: CASSLGNPGKQFF

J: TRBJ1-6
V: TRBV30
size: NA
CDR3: CAWDRSSYNSPLHF

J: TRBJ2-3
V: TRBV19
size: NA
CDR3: CASSIVHRGGPHTQYF

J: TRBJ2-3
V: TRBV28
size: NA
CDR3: CASSPPSAGVKTDTQYF

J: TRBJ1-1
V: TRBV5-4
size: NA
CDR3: CASSPERGRRDTEAFF

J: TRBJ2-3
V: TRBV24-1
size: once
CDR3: CATSEDRAISTDTQYF

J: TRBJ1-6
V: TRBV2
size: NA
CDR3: CASSIRSSYNSPLHF

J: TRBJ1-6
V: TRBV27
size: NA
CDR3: CASTGGYLNSPLHF

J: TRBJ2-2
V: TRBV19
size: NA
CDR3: CASSPTVTGELFF

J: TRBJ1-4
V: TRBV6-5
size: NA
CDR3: CASRGQGASNEKLFF

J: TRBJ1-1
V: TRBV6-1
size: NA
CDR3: CASSEWGGMDTEAFF

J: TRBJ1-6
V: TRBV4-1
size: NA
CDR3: CASRLQGSNSPLHF